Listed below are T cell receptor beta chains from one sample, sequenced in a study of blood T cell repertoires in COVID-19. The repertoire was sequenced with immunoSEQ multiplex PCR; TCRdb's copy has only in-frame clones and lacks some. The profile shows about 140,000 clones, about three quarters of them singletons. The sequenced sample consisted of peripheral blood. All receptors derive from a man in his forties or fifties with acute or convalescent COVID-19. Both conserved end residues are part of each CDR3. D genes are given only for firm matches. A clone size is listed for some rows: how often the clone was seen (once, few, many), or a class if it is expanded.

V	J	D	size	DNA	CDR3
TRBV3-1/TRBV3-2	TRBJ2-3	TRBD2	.	TGTGCCAGCAGCCAAGATCCTGGGACTAGCGGGGGCCCAGATACGCAGTATTTT	CASSQDPGTSGGPDTQYF
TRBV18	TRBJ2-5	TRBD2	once	TGTGCCAGCTCACGAGCGGGGGGAACCCAAGAGACCCAGTACTTC	CASSRAGGTQETQYF
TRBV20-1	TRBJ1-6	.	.	TGCAGTGCTAGTGGGGGAGGGGCGCTAAAAAATTCACCCCTCCACTTT	CSASGGGALKNSPLHF
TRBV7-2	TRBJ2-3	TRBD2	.	TGTGCCAGCAGTAAGAGTAGCGGGAGGACAGATACGCAGTATTTT	CASSKSSGRTDTQYF
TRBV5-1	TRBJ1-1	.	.	TGCGCCAGCAGCACCGGACAGCAAAACACTGAAGCTTTCTTT	CASSTGQQNTEAFF
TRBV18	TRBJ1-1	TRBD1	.	TGTGCCAGCTCACCTAGACAGGGAGACACTGAAGCTTTCTTT	CASSPRQGDTEAFF
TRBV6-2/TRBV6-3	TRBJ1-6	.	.	TGTGCCAGCAGTTCGGTAACAGCTTGGAATTCACCCCTCCACTTT	CASSSVTAWNSPLHF
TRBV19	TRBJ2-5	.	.	TGTGCCAGTAGCGATAACTACTTGACGGAAGAGACCCAGTACTTC	CASSDNYLTEETQYF
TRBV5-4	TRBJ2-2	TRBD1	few	TGTGCCAGCAGCTTGAAGGGGGCGAGGAATAGGACCGGGGAGCTGTTTTTT	CASSLKGARNRTGELFF
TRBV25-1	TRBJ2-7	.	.	TGTGCCAGCACCGACAGTCTCTACGAGCAGTACTTC	CASTDSLYEQYF
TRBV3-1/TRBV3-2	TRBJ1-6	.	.	TGTGCCAGCAGCCAAGCCAGGGGTTATAATTCACCCCTCCACTTT	CASSQARGYNSPLHF
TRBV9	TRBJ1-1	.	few	TGTGCCAGCAGCGTAGCGAGCTCCCGCACTGAAGCTTTCTTT	CASSVASSRTEAFF
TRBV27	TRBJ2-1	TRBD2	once	TGTGCCAGCAGTTTCGGGGCGGGAGGCTACAATGAGCAGTTCTTC	CASSFGAGGYNEQFF
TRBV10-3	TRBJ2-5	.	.	TGTGCCATCAGTGAGGGACAGCAAGAGACCCAGTACTTC	CAISEGQQETQYF
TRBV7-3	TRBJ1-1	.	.	TGTGCCAGCAGCTTAATTGGAGGTAGGACTGAAGCTTTCTTT	CASSLIGGRTEAFF
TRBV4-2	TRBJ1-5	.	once	TGTGCCAGCAGCCAAGAAGGCGGGGACCCGTTGCATTTT	CASSQEGGDPLHF
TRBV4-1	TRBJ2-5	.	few	TGCGCCAGCAGCCAAGACGATCTCCGGGAGACCCAGTACTTC	CASSQDDLRETQYF
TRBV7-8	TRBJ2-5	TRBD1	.	TGTGCCAGCAGCTGGACAGGGCAAGAGACCCAGTACTTC	CASSWTGQETQYF
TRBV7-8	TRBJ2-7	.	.	TGTGCCAGCAGCTTTAACAGGGACGGCGAGCAGTACTTC	CASSFNRDGEQYF
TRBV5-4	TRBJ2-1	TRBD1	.	TGTGCCAGCAGCCAGCCCGAGGACAGGACAGGTAATGAGCAGTTCTTC	CASSQPEDRTGNEQFF
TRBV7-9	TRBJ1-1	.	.	TGTGCCAGCAGCTTAGCGGGCAGGGGACGAACTGAAGCTTTCTTT	CASSLAGRGRTEAFF
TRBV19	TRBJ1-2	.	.	TGTGCCAGCGGGTCCTATGGCTACACCTTC	CASGSYGYTF
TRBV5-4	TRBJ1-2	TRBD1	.	TGTGCCAGCAGCTTGCTCGGGACAGGGCTTAACTATGGCTACACCTTC	CASSLLGTGLNYGYTF
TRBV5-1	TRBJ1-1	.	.	TGCGCCAGCAGCTTGACAGAGACTGAAGCTTTCTTT	CASSLTETEAFF
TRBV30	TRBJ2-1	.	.	TGTGCCTGGATGGGGAGCTTTTACAATGAGCAGTTCTTC	CAWMGSFYNEQFF
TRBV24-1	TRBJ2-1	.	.	TGTGCCACCAGTGATCCGCGGACATCAGGTGAGCAGTTCTTC	CATSDPRTSGEQFF
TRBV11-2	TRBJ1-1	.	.	TGTGCCAGCAGCTTAGCGGGGGGCGGGACTGAAGCTTTCTTT	CASSLAGGGTEAFF
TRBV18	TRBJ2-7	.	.	TGTGCCAGCTCACCGTCTCCCTACGAGCAGTACTTC	CASSPSPYEQYF
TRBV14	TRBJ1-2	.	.	TGTGCCAGCAGCCAAGATTTATTCTATGGCTACACCTTC	CASSQDLFYGYTF
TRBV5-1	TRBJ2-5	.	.	TGCGCCAGCAGCGAACAGGGATTTGAAGAGACCCAGTACTTC	CASSEQGFEETQYF
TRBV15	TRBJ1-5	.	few	TGTGCCACCAGCAGAGATCGGGCACAGGTTAATAGCAATCAGCCCCAGCATTTT	CATSRDRAQVNSNQPQHF
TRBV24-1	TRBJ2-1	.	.	TGTGCCACCAGTGATCCCGGGTCAAAAGGCAATGAGCAGTTCTTC	CATSDPGSKGNEQFF
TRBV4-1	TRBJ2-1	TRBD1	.	TGCGCCAGCAGCCCAGGGGGCTCGCCTGAGCAGTTCTTC	CASSPGGSPEQFF
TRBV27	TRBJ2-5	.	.	TGTGCCAGCAGGGAGATACTGCAAGAGACCCAGTACTTC	CASREILQETQYF
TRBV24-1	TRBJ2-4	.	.	TGTGCCACCAGCCCCAGGGGGGTCGGAAACATTCAGTACTTC	CATSPRGVGNIQYF
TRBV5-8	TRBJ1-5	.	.	TGTGCCAGCAGCCCGGGGTTGAATAGCAATCAGCCCCAGCATTTT	CASSPGLNSNQPQHF
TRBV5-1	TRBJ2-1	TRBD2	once	TGCGCCAGCAGCTTGGGAGCTAGCGGGGGCATCAATGAGCAGTTCTTC	CASSLGASGGINEQFF
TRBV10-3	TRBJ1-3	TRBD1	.	TGTGCCATCAGCGAACGATCCGGGACAGGGGGTGACACCATATATTTT	CAISERSGTGGDTIYF
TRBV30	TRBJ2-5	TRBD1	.	TGTGCCTGGAGTAAGGGGGCGGAGACCCAGTACTTC	CAWSKGAETQYF
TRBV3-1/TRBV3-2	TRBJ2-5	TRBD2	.	TGTGCCAGCAGCCGCGGGACTAGCGGGGGGGACCTTCTCGATTCACTCCAAGAGACCCAGTACTTC	CASSRGTSGGDLLDSLQETQYF
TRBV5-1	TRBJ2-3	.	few	TGCGCCAGCAGCACTTCAGGCCGAGATACGCAGTATTTT	CASSTSGRDTQYF
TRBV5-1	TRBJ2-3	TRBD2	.	TGCGCCAGCAGCTCCCCGGTGGTCGGGGGGACAGATACGCAGTATTTT	CASSSPVVGGTDTQYF
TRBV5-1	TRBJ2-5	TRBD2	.	TGCGCCAGCAGTTTTGGGACTAGCGGAGAGACCCAGTACTTC	CASSFGTSGETQYF
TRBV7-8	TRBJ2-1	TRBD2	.	TGTGCCAGCAGTATGAGGAGCGGGGGGGCGGTTGAGCAGTTCTTC	CASSMRSGGAVEQFF
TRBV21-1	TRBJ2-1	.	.	TGTGCCAGCAGCAATCCGGGGGAGGAGCAGTTCTTC	CASSNPGEEQFF
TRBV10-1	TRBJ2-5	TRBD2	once	TGCGCCAGCAGTGGAGGACTAGAAGAGACCCAGTACTTC	CASSGGLEETQYF